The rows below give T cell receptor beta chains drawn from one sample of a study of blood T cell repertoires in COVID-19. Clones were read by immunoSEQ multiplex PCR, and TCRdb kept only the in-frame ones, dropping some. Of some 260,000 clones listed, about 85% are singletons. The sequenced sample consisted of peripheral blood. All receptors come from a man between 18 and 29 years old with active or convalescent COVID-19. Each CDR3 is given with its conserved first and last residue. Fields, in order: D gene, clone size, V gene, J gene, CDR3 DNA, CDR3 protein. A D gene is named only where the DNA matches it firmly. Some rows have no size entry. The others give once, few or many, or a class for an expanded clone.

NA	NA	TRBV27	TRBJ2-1	TGTGCCAGCAGTTACGACGGAGTTGAGCAGTTCTTC	CASSYDGVEQFF
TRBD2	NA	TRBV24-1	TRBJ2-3	TGTGCCACCAGTGAGGGACTAGCGGGAGGCACAGATACGCAGTATTTT	CATSEGLAGGTDTQYF
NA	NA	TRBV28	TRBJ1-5	TGTGCCAGCGGCCCCGGGGGGGGGTTGAGGCAGCCCCAGCATTTT	CASGPGGGLRQPQHF
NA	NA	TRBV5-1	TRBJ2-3	TGCGCCAGCAGCTTGATGGGTGTCGAGGCGCAGTATTTT	CASSLMGVEAQYF
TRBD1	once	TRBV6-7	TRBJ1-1	TGTGCCAGCAGTTACACCACAGGGGATAGTATGAACACTGAAGCTTTCTTT	CASSYTTGDSMNTEAFF
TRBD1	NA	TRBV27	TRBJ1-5	TGTGCCAGCAGTCCCACCTCAGGGGGCGCTGGGCAGCCCCAGCATTTT	CASSPTSGGAGQPQHF
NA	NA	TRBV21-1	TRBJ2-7	TGTGCCAGCAGCAATCTAGATCCGGGACAGAGAACCTACGAGCAGTACTTC	CASSNLDPGQRTYEQYF
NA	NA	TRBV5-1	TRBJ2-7	TGCGCCAGCAGCCCCACTAGTTCTTACGAGCAGTACTTC	CASSPTSSYEQYF
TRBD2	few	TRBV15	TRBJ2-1	TGTGCCACCAGCAGGGGGACTAGCGGGAGCTCCTACAATGAGCAGTTCTTC	CATSRGTSGSSYNEQFF
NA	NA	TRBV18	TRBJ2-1	TGTGCCAGCTCACTTACTCGCTCCTACAATGAGCAGTTCTTC	CASSLTRSYNEQFF
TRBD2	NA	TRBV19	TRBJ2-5	TGTGCCAGTAGTGTCCAAACTAGCGCCTTCGTCGTGGAGACCCAGTACTTC	CASSVQTSAFVVETQYF
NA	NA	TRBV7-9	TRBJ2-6	TGTGCCAGCACCCACCAGGCGTCTCCTGCTGGGGCCAACGTCCTGACTTTC	CASTHQASPAGANVLTF
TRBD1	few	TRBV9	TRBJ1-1	TGTGCCAGCAGCGTCGGACAGGCGAACACTGAAGCTTTCTTT	CASSVGQANTEAFF
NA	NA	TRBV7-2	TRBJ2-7	TGTGCCAGCAGCTTAGCGGAGGGACCGGGCTACGAGCAGTACTTC	CASSLAEGPGYEQYF
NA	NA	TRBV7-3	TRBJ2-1	TGTGCCAGCAGCTTAACGGACAGCAATGAGCAGTTCTTC	CASSLTDSNEQFF
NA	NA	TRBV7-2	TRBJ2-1	TGTGCCAGCAGCTTAGGAGGGGGGGCTTTCGATGAGCAGTTCTTC	CASSLGGGAFDEQFF
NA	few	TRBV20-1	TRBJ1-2	TGCAGTGCTCCGGACAGAAATGGCTACACCTTC	CSAPDRNGYTF
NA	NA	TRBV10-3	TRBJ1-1	TGTGCCATCACCCCGGGTGGACTTGAAGCTTTCTTT	CAITPGGLEAFF
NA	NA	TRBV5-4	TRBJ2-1	TGTGCCAGCAGCCCGACAGGGTGGAGGGGCAGAAATGAGCAGTTCTTC	CASSPTGWRGRNEQFF
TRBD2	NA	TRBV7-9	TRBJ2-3	TGTGCCAGCAGCTTAGCTTCTAGCGGGAGGGTAGAGGGTGCAGATACGCAGTATTTT	CASSLASSGRVEGADTQYF
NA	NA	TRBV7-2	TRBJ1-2	TGTGCCAGCAGGAGTGAGAACTATGGCTACACCTTC	CASRSENYGYTF
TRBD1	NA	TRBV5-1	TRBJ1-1	TGCGCCAGCAGCCCCGGACAGGGTGGGACTGAAGCTTTCTTT	CASSPGQGGTEAFF
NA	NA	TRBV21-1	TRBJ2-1	TGTGCCAGCAGCAAATTGACTAGCGGGGTGAACAATGAGCAGTTCTTC	CASSKLTSGVNNEQFF
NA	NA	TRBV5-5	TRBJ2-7	TGTGCCAGCAGCTTAGTTATCAGAGGCTACGAGCAGTACTTC	CASSLVIRGYEQYF
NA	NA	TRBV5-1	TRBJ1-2	TGCGCCAGCAGCCAAGGCGGGGGTGACTATGGCTACACCTTC	CASSQGGGDYGYTF
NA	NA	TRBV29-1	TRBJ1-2	TGCAGCGTTGAACAGGGTCTCAACTATGGCTACACCTTC	CSVEQGLNYGYTF
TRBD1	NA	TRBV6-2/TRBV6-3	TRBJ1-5	TGTGCCAGCAGTTACGAACAGGGGGGGCATCAGCCCCAGCATTTT	CASSYEQGGHQPQHF
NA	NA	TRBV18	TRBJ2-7	TGTGCCAGCTCATCTTCCGGGACTGTCTACGAGCAGTACTTC	CASSSSGTVYEQYF
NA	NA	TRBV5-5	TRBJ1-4	TGTGCCAGCAGCTTGGCGGTCAGAGGAGGTGAAAAACTGTTTTTT	CASSLAVRGGEKLFF
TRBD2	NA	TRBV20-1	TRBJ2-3	TGCAGTGCTAGTCGACTAGCGGGGGGCCGCACAGATACGCAGTATTTT	CSASRLAGGRTDTQYF
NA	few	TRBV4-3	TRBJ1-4	TGCGCCAGCAGCCAAGGCGCCGGAAAACTGTTTTTT	CASSQGAGKLFF
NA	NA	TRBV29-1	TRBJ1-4	TGCAGCGTTGCCGGGGGACCAACTAATGAAAAACTGTTTTTT	CSVAGGPTNEKLFF
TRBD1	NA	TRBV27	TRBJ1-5	TGTGCCAGCAGCGGACAGGTCGGGCAGCCCCAGCATTTT	CASSGQVGQPQHF
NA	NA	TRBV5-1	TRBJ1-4	TGCGCCAGCAGCCCAACAACTAATGAAAAACTGTTTTTT	CASSPTTNEKLFF
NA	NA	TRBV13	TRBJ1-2	TGTGCCAGCAGCTTAGTAGGGGCCAACTATGGCTACACCTTC	CASSLVGANYGYTF
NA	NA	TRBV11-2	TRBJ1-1	TGTGCCAGCACCCCTATGACAGGAGTCTACACTGAAGCTTTCTTT	CASTPMTGVYTEAFF
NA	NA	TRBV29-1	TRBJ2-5	TGCAGCGTTGTCCAGGGTGGAGAGACCCAGTACTTC	CSVVQGGETQYF
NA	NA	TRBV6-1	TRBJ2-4	TGTGCCAGCAGTGATAGAGGGCTAGCCAAAAACATTCAGTACTTC	CASSDRGLAKNIQYF
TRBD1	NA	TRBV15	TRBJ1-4	TGTGCCACCAGGACCCGGGACAGGACACCAACTAATGAAAAACTGTTTTTT	CATRTRDRTPTNEKLFF
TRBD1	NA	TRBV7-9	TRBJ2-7	TGTGCCAGCAGCTTGGACAGGGGGGCTTACGAGCAGTACTTC	CASSLDRGAYEQYF
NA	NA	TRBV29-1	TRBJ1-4	TGCAGCGTGACGCCTGCGGGGGGATCCAATGAAAAACTGTTTTTT	CSVTPAGGSNEKLFF